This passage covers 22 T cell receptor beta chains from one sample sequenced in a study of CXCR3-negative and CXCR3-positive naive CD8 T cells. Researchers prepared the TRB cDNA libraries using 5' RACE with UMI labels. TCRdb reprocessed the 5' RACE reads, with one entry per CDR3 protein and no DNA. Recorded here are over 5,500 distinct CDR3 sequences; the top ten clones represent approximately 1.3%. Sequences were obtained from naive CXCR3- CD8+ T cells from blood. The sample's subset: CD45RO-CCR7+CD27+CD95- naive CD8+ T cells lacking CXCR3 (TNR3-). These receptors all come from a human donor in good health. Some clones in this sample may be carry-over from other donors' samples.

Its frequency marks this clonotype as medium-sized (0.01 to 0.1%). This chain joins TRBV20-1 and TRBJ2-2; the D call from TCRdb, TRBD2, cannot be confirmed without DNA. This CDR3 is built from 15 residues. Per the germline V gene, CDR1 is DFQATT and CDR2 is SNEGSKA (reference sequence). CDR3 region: CSAAGRGGGTGELFF.

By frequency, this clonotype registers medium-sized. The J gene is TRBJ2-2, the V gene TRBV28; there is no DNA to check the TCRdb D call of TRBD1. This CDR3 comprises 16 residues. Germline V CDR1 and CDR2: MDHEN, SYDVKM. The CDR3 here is CASSSPGTEGIGELFF.

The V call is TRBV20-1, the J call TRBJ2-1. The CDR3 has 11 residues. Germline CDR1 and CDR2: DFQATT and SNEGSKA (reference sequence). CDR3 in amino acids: CSAPIVNEQFF.

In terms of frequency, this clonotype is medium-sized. The CDR3 here is CASSLAGTSGRIYEQYF. V is TRBV7-8 and J is TRBJ2-7; TCRdb reports TRBD2, a call that lacks DNA to check it against. Germline CDR1 and CDR2: SGHVS and FQNEAQ. CDR3 length equals 17 residues.

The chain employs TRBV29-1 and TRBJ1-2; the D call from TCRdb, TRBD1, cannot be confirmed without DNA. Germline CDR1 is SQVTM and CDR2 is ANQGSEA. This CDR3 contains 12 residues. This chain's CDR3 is CSAAGRHGGYTF.

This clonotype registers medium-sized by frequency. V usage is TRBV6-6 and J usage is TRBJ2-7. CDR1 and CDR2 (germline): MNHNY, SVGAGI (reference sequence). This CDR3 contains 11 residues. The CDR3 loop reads CASSFRYEQYF.

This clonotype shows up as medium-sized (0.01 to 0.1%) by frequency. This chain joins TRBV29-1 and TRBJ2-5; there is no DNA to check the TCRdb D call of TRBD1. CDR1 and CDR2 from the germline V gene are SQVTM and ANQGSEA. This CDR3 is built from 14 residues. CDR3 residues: CSVAGTGEGETQYF. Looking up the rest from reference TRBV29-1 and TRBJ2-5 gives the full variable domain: SAVISQKPSRDICQRGTSLTIQCQVDSQVTMMFWYRQQPGQSLTLIATANQGSEATYESGFVIDKFPISRPNLTFSTLTVSNMSPEDSSIYLCSVAGTGEGETQYFGPGTRLLVL.

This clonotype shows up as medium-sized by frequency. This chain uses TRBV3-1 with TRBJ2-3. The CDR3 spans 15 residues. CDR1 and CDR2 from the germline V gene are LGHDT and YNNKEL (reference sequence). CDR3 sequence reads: CASSQDAFSTDTQYF.

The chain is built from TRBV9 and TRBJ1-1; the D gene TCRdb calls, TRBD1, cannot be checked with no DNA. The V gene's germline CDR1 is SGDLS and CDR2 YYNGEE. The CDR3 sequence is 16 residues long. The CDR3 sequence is CASSELQGQGNTEAFF.

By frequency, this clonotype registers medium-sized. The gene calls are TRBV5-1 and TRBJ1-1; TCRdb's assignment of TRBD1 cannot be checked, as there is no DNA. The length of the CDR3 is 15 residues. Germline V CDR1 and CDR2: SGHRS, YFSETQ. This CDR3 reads CASTMSTGANTEAFF.

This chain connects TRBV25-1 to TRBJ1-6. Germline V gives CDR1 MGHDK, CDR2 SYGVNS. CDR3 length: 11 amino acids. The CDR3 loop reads CASSEKGTLHF.

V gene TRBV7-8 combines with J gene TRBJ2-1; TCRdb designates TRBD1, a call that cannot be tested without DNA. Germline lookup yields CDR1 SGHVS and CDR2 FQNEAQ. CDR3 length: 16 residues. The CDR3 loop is CASSPGILSSYNEQFF. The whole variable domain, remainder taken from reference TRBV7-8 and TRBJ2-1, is GAGVSQSPRYKVAKRGQDVALRCDPISGHVSLFWYQQALGQGPEFLTYFQNEAQLDKSGLPSDRFFAERPEGSVSTLKIQRTQQEDSAVYLCASSPGILSSYNEQFFGPGTRLTVL.

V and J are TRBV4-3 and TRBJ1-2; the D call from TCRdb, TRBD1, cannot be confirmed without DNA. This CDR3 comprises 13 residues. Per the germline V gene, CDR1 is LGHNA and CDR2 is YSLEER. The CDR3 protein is CASRPGINYGYTF.

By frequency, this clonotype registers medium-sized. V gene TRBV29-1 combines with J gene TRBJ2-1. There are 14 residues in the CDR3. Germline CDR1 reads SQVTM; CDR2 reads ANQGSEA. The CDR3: CSVGGGSSYNEQFF.

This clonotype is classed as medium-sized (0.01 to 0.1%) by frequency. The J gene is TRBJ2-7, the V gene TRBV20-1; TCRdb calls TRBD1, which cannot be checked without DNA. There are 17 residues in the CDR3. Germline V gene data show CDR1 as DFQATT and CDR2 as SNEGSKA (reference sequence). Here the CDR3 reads CSASFSGSNSIPYEQYF.

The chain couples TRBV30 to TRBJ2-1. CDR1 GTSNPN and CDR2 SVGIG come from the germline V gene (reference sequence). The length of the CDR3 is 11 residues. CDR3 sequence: CAWSEKNEQFF.

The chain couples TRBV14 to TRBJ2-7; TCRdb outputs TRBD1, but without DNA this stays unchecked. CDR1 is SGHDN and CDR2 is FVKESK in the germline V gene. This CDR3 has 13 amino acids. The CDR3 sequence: CASSQAGVYEQYF. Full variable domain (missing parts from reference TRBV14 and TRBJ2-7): EAGVTQFPSHSVIEKGQTVTLRCDPISGHDNLYWYRRVMGKEIKFLLHFVKESKQDESGMPNNRFLAERTGGTYSTLKVQPAELEDSGVYFCASSQAGVYEQYFGPGTRLTVT.

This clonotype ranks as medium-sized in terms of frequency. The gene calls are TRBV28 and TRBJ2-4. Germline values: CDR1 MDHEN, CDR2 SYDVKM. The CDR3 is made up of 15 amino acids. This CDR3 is CASSLIGEAKNIQYF.

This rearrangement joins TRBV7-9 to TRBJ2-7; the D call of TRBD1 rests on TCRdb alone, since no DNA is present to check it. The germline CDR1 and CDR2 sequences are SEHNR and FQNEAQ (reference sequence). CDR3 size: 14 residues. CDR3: CASSSPGRNYEQYF.

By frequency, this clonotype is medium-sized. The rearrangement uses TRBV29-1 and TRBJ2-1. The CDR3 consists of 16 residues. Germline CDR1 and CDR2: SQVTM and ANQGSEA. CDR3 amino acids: CSVEYADNKSYNEQFF.

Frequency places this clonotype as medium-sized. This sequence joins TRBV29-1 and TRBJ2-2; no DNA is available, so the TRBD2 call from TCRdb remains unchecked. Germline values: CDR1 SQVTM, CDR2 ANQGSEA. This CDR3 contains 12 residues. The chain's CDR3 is CSVTGGTGELFF.

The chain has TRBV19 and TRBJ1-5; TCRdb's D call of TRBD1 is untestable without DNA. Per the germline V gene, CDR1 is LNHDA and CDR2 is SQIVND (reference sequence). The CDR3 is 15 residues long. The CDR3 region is CASSIVTGSNQPQHF. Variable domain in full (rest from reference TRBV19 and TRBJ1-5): DGGITQSPKYLFRKEGQNVTLSCEQNLNHDAMYWYRQDPGQGLRLIYYSQIVNDFQKGDIAEGYSVSREKKESFPLTVTSAQKNPTAFYLCASSIVTGSNQPQHFGDGTRLSIL.